A selection of T cell receptor beta chains follows, all from one sample in a study of blood T cell repertoires in COVID-19. The assay was immunoSEQ multiplex PCR, and TCRdb's table has in-frame clones only and misses some. The sample has approximately 350,000 clones, around 87% seen once; the top ten hold under 6.5%. Input material: peripheral blood. The receptors were gathered from a woman between 50 and 59 years old with COVID-19, enrolled during active disease. CDR3s include the opening cysteine and the closing phenylalanine or tryptophan. Each record gives: D gene, clone size, V gene, J gene, CDR3 protein, CDR3 DNA. A D gene is named only where the DNA matches it firmly. Size values are once, few and many counts, or a class for expanded clones, and some rows have none.

NA	NA	TRBV12-5	TRBJ1-6	CASGPRRRSPLHF	TGTGCTAGTGGTCCCCGGCGGCGTTCACCCCTCCACTTT
NA	NA	TRBV6-6	TRBJ1-1	CASSSPGNEAFF	TGTGCCAGCAGTTCCCCGGGTAACGAAGCTTTCTTT
NA	NA	TRBV5-1	TRBJ2-1	CASSLALVSYGEQFF	TGCGCCAGCAGCTTGGCACTTGTCTCCTACGGGGAGCAGTTCTTC
NA	NA	TRBV24-1	TRBJ2-7	CATSASGLPYEQYF	TGTGCCACCAGTGCTTCAGGGCTTCCCTACGAGCAGTACTTC
TRBD2	once	TRBV6-2/TRBV6-3	TRBJ2-1	CASSSIRTSGNSHNEQFF	TGTGCCAGCAGTTCCATAAGGACTAGCGGGAACTCTCACAATGAGCAGTTCTTC
NA	few	TRBV6-5	TRBJ2-1	CASSYSGGTYNEQFF	TGTGCCAGCAGTTACTCTGGCGGGACCTACAATGAGCAGTTCTTC
NA	NA	TRBV7-9	TRBJ2-7	CASSRSGVTSYEQYF	TGTGCCAGCAGCCGGTCGGGAGTTACCTCCTACGAGCAGTACTTC
NA	NA	TRBV5-1	TRBJ1-6	CASSLRTESSYNSPLHF	TGCGCCAGCAGCCTACGGACAGAGAGCTCCTATAATTCACCCCTCCACTTT
NA	NA	TRBV29-1	TRBJ1-1	CSVATVNTEAFF	TGCAGCGTTGCTACCGTGAACACTGAAGCTTTCTTT
TRBD1	NA	TRBV19	TRBJ1-5	CASSIDGTGYSNQPQHF	TGTGCCAGTAGTATAGACGGGACAGGGTATAGCAATCAGCCCCAGCATTTT
NA	few	TRBV6-1	TRBJ2-7	CASSEVAPLEQYF	TGTGCCAGCAGTGAAGTGGCTCCTTTGGAGCAGTACTTC
NA	NA	TRBV7-9	TRBJ1-5	CASSLSGGPNQPQHF	TGTGCCAGCAGCTTAAGCGGGGGGCCCAATCAGCCCCAGCATTTT